This T cell receptor (beta chain) was captured by sequencing in a study of T cell repertoires in cytomegalovirus infection. Study details: An indication of both CMV infection and matching HLA type came from public TCR beta signatures. General study results and limits: Carriers of CMV and the relevant HLA type were discriminated by public TCR beta frequency. CMV-specific HLA-C-restricted TCR beta clonotypes dominated the ex vivo response.

One entry per CDR3 protein, called by TCRdb with MiXCR from the reads. The sample includes around 300,000 distinct CDR3 sequences, more than 9% seen only once; the top ten take roughly 4%. In its sample, this clonotype was seen many times. Its antigen is currently unknown. The CDR3 covers 13 residues. The germline CDR1 and CDR2 sequences are MGHRA and YSYEKL. V dropped 3 bases and J dropped 6; count of bases not matched to a gene: 3. The clonotype originates from a human donor in good health (CMV status not recorded). Some clones in this sample may be carry-over from other donors' samples. The chain combines TRBV4-1 with TRBJ2-3; 7 bases agree with TRBD2. Sample: PBMCs. The CDR3 bases are TGCGCCAGCAGCCACACCGGGGGGGATACGCAGTATTTT. Translated: CASSHTGGDTQYF.